This section outlines one T cell receptor beta chain sequence together with its context. Its specificity is unknown. V dropped 1 base and J dropped 6 bases, with 15 bases sitting between them. The CDR3 is 14 residues long. CDR1 GTSNPN and CDR2 SVGIG come from the germline V gene (reference sequence). Assay: immunoSEQ multiplex PCR; the TCRdb copy retains only in-frame clones and omits some. This sample has around 2.1 million clones, with 90% to 95% found just once. Positive CCR7 selection of CD45RO-negative cells yielded the naive CD8 cells, and terminally differentiated effector memory CD45RA+ cells were excluded. This specimen belongs to a study of shared clonotypes between healthy human individuals. Study results and caveats: The authors expected sequencing depth to affect clonotype sharing among donors. Lower generation probabilities were found for non-shared clonotypes than for those shared by all four donors.

The sample taken for sequencing was naive CD8+ T cells from PBMCs. The chain combines TRBV30 with TRBJ1-2, with a tentative D call TRBD1 (6 bases). The sequence came from a man younger than 30 in good health. Some clones in this sample may be carry-over from other donors' samples. The CDR3, as DNA: TGTGCCTGGAGTGCGACAGGCGGGTGGGATGGCTACACCTTC. It codes for CAWSATGGWDGYTF.